This TCR beta chain appears in the sequencing data of a study of human T cells and chemical hapten exposure. The overall study: Alopecia areata, totalis or universalis was found in mostly female patients. Study-level findings and limits: In comparison with controls, expanded TCRs gave rise to a significantly larger number of large CDR3 similarity clusters.

This clonotype was recorded many times. Antigen unknown. Trimming stripped 0 bases from V and 0 bases from J, with 13 bases between. The germline V gene has CDR1 SGHNT and CDR2 YYREEE (reference sequence). This CDR3 is 17 amino acids long. Time point: pre-sensitization, week 0. Described treatment: therapeutic diphenylcyclopropenone sensitization with weekly scalp DPC. Individual cDNA molecules in this library carried unique molecular identifiers. MiXCR, run by TCRdb on the RACE reads, gives a single entry per CDR3 protein. Among about 380,000 distinct CDR3 sequences listed, 5.1% were seen once. The TCR sequence derives from a woman between 50 and 59 years old with alopecia areata. Some clones in this sample may be carry-over from other donors' samples. The input for sequencing was whole blood, taken in connection with sensitization to the hapten diphenylcyclopropenone (DPC). The chain links TRBV5-4 to TRBJ2-4, with unresolved D. The CDR3 region is CASSLGSVVAAKNIQYF. CDR3 sequence (DNA): TGTGCCAGCAGCTTGGGGTCGGTGGTGGCAGCCAAAAACATTCAGTACTTC. The entire variable domain, with the rest obtained from reference TRBV5-4 and TRBJ2-4, is as follows: ETGVTQSPTHLIKTRGQQVTLRCSSQSGHNTVSWYQQALGQGPQFIFQYYREEENGRGNFPPRFSGLQFPNYSSELNVNALELDDSALYLCASSLGSVVAAKNIQYFGAGTRLSVL.